This entry lists 13 T cell receptor beta chains sequenced from one sample in a study of blood T cell repertoires in COVID-19. Using immunoSEQ multiplex PCR, the repertoire was profiled, and TCRdb retains in-frame clones only, with some absent. The sample lists a few hundred thousand clones, 90% occurring once. The sequencing sample was made of PBMCs or T cells enriched from blood (not recorded which). The receptors derive from a woman under 30 with acute COVID-19.

The chain couples TRBV11-2 to TRBJ2-7; 9 bases align to TRBD2. Per germline, CDR1 SGHAT and CDR2 FQNNGV. The CDR3 is 15 amino acids. V dropped 5 bases and J dropped 2; count of bases not matched to a gene: 7. The CDR3 loop reads CASSAIAGDPYEQYF. The CDR3 nucleotides are TGTGCCAGCAGCGCAATAGCGGGAGACCCCTACGAGCAGTACTTC.

CDR3 nucleotide sequence: TGTGCCAGCAGCCAAGGAGGGACAGGACGATGGAGGGCTGAAGCTTTCTTT. This gives the protein CASSQGGTGRWRAEAFF. The chain couples TRBV4-2 to TRBJ1-1, with TRBD1 matching 8 bases. V lost 1 base to trimming and J lost 6 bases; unmatched junction nucleotides: 13. Germline loops: CDR1 LGHNA, CDR2 YNFKEQ. The CDR3 extends over 17 amino acids.

The rearrangement joins TRBV7-9 to TRBJ2-3; the match to TRBD2 covers 9 bases. The germline V gene has CDR1 SEHNR and CDR2 FQNEAQ (reference sequence). V shed 1 base and J 8 bases; nucleotides not matched to a gene: 7. CDR3 length: 15 residues. CDR3 sequence reads: CASSLEFAGGSTQYF. CDR3 coding DNA: TGTGCCAGCAGCTTAGAGTTCGCGGGAGGGAGTACGCAGTATTTT.

The chain couples TRBV18 to TRBJ1-2; 8 bases fit TRBD1. The J segment lost 8 bases and the V segment lost 6 bases, leaving 5 bases of the junction unmatched. The CDR3 is 12 residues long. Germline V gene lookup returns CDR1 KGHSH and CDR2 LQKENI. The CDR3 region has the DNA TGTGCCAGCTCCTCACAGGGGGACGGCTACACCTTC. Protein sequence: CASSSQGDGYTF.

V usage is TRBV6-2 or TRBV6-3 and J usage is TRBJ2-1; 7 bases are shared with TRBD2. V trimming: 2 bases; J trimming: 0 bases; junction bases outside the gene matches: 10. Germline V gives CDR1 MNHEY, CDR2 SVGEGT. The CDR3 has 18 residues. The CDR3 spells CASSYDPAGYPSYNEQFF. DNA for the CDR3: TGTGCCAGCAGTTACGATCCAGCGGGATACCCCTCCTACAATGAGCAGTTCTTC.

V gene TRBV4-1 combines with J gene TRBJ1-5, with a weak D call TRBD1 (6 bases). The CDR3 contains 15 residues. V gave up 5 bases and J gave up 5 bases, with 16 bases separating them. CDR1 is MGHRA, CDR2 YSYEKL, per germline. The CDR3 sequence is CASSVQQGGHQPQHF. In DNA form, the CDR3 reads TGCGCCAGCAGCGTGCAACAGGGAGGGCATCAGCCCCAGCATTTT.

This sequence joins TRBV28 and TRBJ2-1, with D perhaps matching TRBD2 (7 bases). The germline V and J ends were trimmed by 6 bases and 8 bases, with 23 bases remaining between them. The CDR3 runs 16 residues. The germline gives CDR1 MDHEN, CDR2 SYDVKM. CDR3 nucleotides: TGTGCCAGCAGCCCGGGCATAGGGGGGGGTACATATGAGCAGTTCTTC. This sequence encodes CASSPGIGGGTYEQFF. Based on the CDR3 plus reference TRBV28 and TRBJ2-1, the full variable domain is DVKVTQSSRYLVKRTGEKVFLECVQDMDHENMFWYRQDPGLGLRLIYFSYDVKMKEKGDIPEGYSVSREKKERFSLILESASTNQTSMYLCASSPGIGGGTYEQFFGPGTRLTVL.

The rearrangement joins TRBV30 to TRBJ1-5, with D perhaps matching TRBD1 (6 bases). This CDR3 is 16 amino acids long. Germline lookup yields CDR1 GTSNPN and CDR2 SVGIG (reference sequence). The V end was cut by 0 bases, the J end by 6 bases, with 18 bases between. Here the CDR3 DNA reads TGTGCCTGGAGTGTACGAGGTCAGGGGATCGGTCAGCCCCAGCATTTT. Its protein product is CAWSVRGQGIGQPQHF. The entire variable domain, with the rest obtained from reference TRBV30 and TRBJ1-5, is as follows: SQTIHQWPATLVQPVGSPLSLECTVEGTSNPNLYWYRQAAGRGLQLLFYSVGIGQISSEVPQNLSASRPQDRQFILSSKKLLLSDSGFYLCAWSVRGQGIGQPQHFGDGTRLSIL.

This sequence joins TRBV2 and TRBJ2-1, with D hard to call. This CDR3 comprises 15 residues. Trimming took off 4 bases at V and 2 bases at J, with 12 bases between the two ends. CDR1 is SNHLY, CDR2 FYNNEI, per germline. The CDR3 reads CASSASRGAYNEQFF. The CDR3 DNA is TGTGCCAGCAGTGCCTCGCGCGGAGCCTACAATGAGCAGTTCTTC.

CDR3 amino acids: CASREGFSGANVLTF. In DNA, the CDR3 is TGCGCCAGCAGGGAGGGGTTTTCGGGGGCCAACGTCCTGACTTTC. The V call is TRBV5-1, the J call TRBJ2-6; perhaps TRBD2 as D (6 bases). The CDR3 is made up of 15 amino acids. V lost 5 bases, J lost 4 bases, and 13 bases lay in between. Germline V gene lookup returns CDR1 SGHRS and CDR2 YFSETQ.

The chain uses TRBV21-1 and TRBJ2-1; no DNA check was done on the table's D call, TRBD2. TRBV21-1 constitutes a pseudogene. The CDR3 has 20 amino acids. CDR3 sequence (DNA): TGTGCCAGCAGCAAAAACAATTTCAAGGTAGGACTCCCTCCCTACAATGAGCAGTTCTTC. Its protein is CASSKNNFKVGLPPYNEQFF.

In its sample, this clone was seen once. The CDR3 spells CASRRIREYPQPQHF. The CDR3 DNA reads TGTGCCAGTAGGAGGATTAGAGAATACCCTCAGCCCCAGCATTTT. The rearrangement uses TRBV19 and TRBJ1-5; D remains ambiguous. Germline V CDR1 and CDR2: LNHDA, SQIVND (reference sequence). This CDR3 spans 15 amino acids. V lost 6 bases and J lost 6, with 18 bases in between.

The chain uses TRBV3-1 (or the pseudogene TRBV3-2) and TRBJ1-1; D is ambiguous. This CDR3 region has 13 residues. V dropped 11 bases and J dropped 3 bases, with 16 bases sitting between them. Germline assignment: CDR1 LGHDT and CDR2 YNNKEL (reference sequence). CDR3 loop: CAVSTPGYTEAFF. In DNA form, the CDR3 reads TGTGCCGTATCGACACCGGGGTACACTGAAGCTTTCTTT.